This T cell receptor beta chain emerged from a study of cytomegalovirus exposure and HLA in healthy donors. The PCR made use of 60 Vbeta and 13 Jbeta primers. Profiling relied on immunoSEQ multiplex PCR, and the TCRdb table lists in-frame clones only, not all of them. The sample lists around 80,000 clones, around 60% occurring once. Germline CDR1 SGHVS, CDR2 FNYEAQ. V shed 3 bases, J shed 11 bases, and the junction held 14 bases outside the gene matches. There are 17 residues in the CDR3. Study-wide results and limits: CMV serostatus was the only recorded immune exposure for donors. A later analysis reported that several of the most significant clusters appeared to be linked to common viral pathogens, among them Epstein-Barr virus. Later findings reportedly placed an Asian-associated ancestry cluster below the roughly 670-donor mean for N-insertions.

This clone was observed a handful of times. Its matching antigen is unknown. The origin of this receptor is a male donor in good health and CMV-seropositive. The material sequenced was PBMCs. V usage is TRBV7-6 and J usage is TRBJ2-5; TRBD2 aligns across 14 bases. CDR3 coding DNA: TGTGCCAGCAGCTTGGGACTAGCGGGAGCTCCCTCCGGGGGGCAGTACTTC. Its translation is CASSLGLAGAPSGGQYF.